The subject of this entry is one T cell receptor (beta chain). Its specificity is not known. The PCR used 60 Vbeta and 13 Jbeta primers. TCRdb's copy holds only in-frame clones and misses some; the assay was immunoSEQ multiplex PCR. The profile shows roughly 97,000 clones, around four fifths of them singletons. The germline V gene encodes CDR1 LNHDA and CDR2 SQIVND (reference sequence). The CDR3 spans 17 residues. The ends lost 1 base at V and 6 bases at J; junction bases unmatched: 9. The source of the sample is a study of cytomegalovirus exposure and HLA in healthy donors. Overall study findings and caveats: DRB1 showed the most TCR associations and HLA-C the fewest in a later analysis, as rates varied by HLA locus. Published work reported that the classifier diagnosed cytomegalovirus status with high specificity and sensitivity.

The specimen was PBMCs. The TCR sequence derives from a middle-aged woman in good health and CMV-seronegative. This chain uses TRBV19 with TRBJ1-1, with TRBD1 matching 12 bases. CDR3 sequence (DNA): TGTGCCAGTAGTATAGGGGTGGGACAGGGGGCGGCGTCTGAAGCTTTCTTT. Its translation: CASSIGVGQGAASEAFF.